The 16 T cell receptor beta chains below were found in one sample sequenced in a study of blood T cell repertoires in COVID-19. Using immunoSEQ multiplex PCR, the repertoire was profiled, and TCRdb retains in-frame clones only, with some absent. The data hold about 110,000 clones, with less than 85% observed a single time. Input material: peripheral blood. The origin of the receptors is a woman in her fifties or sixties with acute or convalescent COVID-19.

The chain uses TRBV27 and TRBJ1-6; D possibly corresponds to TRBD1 (6 bases). Germline V lookup: CDR1 MNHEY, CDR2 SMNVEV (reference sequence). This CDR3 contains 13 residues. V dropped 6 bases and J dropped 9 bases, with 12 bases sitting between them. The CDR3 nucleotides read TGTGCCAGCAGCAGACAGGAATCTTCACCCCTCCACTTT. It specifies CASSRQESSPLHF.

The chain employs TRBV5-4 and TRBJ1-2; 7 nucleotides line up with TRBD1. Germline CDR1 is SGHNT and CDR2 is YYREEE (reference sequence). The V and J ends lost 4 bases and 9 bases, in that order; junction bases with no gene match: 6. The CDR3 extends over 12 amino acids. The CDR3 DNA reads as TGTGCCAGCAGCCTAGACAGGGTGAGCTACACCTTC. This gives the protein CASSLDRVSYTF.

The chain has TRBV6-5 and TRBJ1-2; 8 positions match TRBD1. CDR1 is MNHEY and CDR2 is SVGAGI in the germline V gene. V lost 6 bases, J lost 10 bases, and 13 bases stayed unmatched. The CDR3 totals 14 residues. The CDR3, as DNA: TGTGCCAGCAGGCTAGGACAGGGATCATTCCCCTACACCTTC. This sequence encodes CASRLGQGSFPYTF.

This chain joins TRBV7-2 and TRBJ2-2; tentatively, D is TRBD1 (6 bases). The CDR3 loop spans 13 amino acids. The V gene lost 2 bases and the J gene lost 9 bases, with 10 bases spanning the gap. Germline V CDR1 and CDR2: SGHTA, FQGNSA. This CDR3 reads CASSLRGNWELFF. The CDR3 DNA follows: TGTGCCAGCAGCTTAAGGGGGAACTGGGAGCTGTTTTTT.

The rearrangement joins TRBV5-4 to TRBJ1-5, with D tentatively TRBD1 (6 bases). CDR3 length equals 13 residues. Germline V gene data show CDR1 as SGHNT and CDR2 as YYREEE (reference sequence). Trimming left V 2 bases short and J 5 bases short, with 8 bases between. In nucleotides, the CDR3 is TGTGCCAGCAGCTTAGGGGGGGATCAGCCCCAGCATTTT. Translation: CASSLGGDQPQHF. Variable domain in full (rest from reference TRBV5-4 and TRBJ1-5): ETGVTQSPTHLIKTRGQQVTLRCSSQSGHNTVSWYQQALGQGPQFIFQYYREEENGRGNFPPRFSGLQFPNYSSELNVNALELDDSALYLCASSLGGDQPQHFGDGTRLSIL.

V gene TRBV10-3 combines with J gene TRBJ1-3, with 7 bases aligning to TRBD1. Trimming took 6 bases from V and 2 from J; bases not matched to a gene: 4. The germline V gene has CDR1 ENHRY and CDR2 SYGVKD. The CDR3 loop spans 14 amino acids. The DNA of the CDR3 is TGTGCCATCAGACCTGACAGGGCTGGAAACACCATATATTTT. Translated, it gives CAIRPDRAGNTIYF.

CDR3 coding DNA: TGTGCCAGCAGCTTAGCGGCAGGGGGCTCCTACAATGAGCAGTTCTTC. Encoded protein: CASSLAAGGSYNEQFF. The J gene is TRBJ2-1, the V gene TRBV7-2; TRBD1 matches 7 bases. This CDR3 region has 16 residues. V lost 0 bases to trimming and J lost 0 bases; unmatched junction nucleotides: 2. In germline, CDR1 is SGHTA, CDR2 FQGNSA.

The V gene is TRBV15, the J gene TRBJ1-6; no definite D call. The CDR3 extends over 14 amino acids. V gave up 0 bases and J gave up 4 bases, with 4 bases separating them. The germline CDR1 and CDR2 sequences are LNHNV and YYDKDF (reference sequence). CDR3 sequence (DNA): TGTGCCACCAGCAGAGACAGATATAATTCACCCCTCCACTTT. It translates to CATSRDRYNSPLHF. Complete variable domain (other parts from reference TRBV15 and TRBJ1-6): DAMVIQNPRYQVTQFGKPVTLSCSQTLNHNVMYWYQQKSSQAPKLLFHYYDKDFNNEADTPDNFQSRRPNTSFCFLDIRSPGLGDTAMYLCATSRDRYNSPLHFGNGTRLTVT.

This clone has a handful of counts. This sequence joins TRBV13 and TRBJ1-1; 7 positions match TRBD1. CDR3 length: 15 amino acids. The junction had 5 bases not matched to a gene; V was cut back by 3 bases and J by 1 base. Germline CDR1 reads PRHDT; CDR2 reads FYEKMQ (reference sequence). The CDR3: CASSFLDRRNTEAFF. The DNA for the CDR3 is TGTGCCAGCAGCTTCCTGGACAGGAGGAACACTGAAGCTTTCTTT.

This clone was detected only once. The V call is TRBV11-2, the J call TRBJ2-5; 9 bases are shared with TRBD2. Germline trimming cut 1 base from V and 3 bases from J; bases unmatched to any gene: 0. In germline, CDR1 is SGHAT, CDR2 FQNNGV. This CDR3 has 14 amino acids. CDR3 sequence (DNA): TGTGCCAGCAGCTTAGGACTAGCGGAAGAGACCCAGTACTTC. Protein sequence: CASSLGLAEETQYF.

The chain couples TRBV6-5 to TRBJ1-1; D is uncertain. V dropped 6 bases and J dropped 1 base, with 15 bases sitting between them. The CDR3 loop spans 15 amino acids. Per germline, CDR1 MNHEY and CDR2 SVGAGI. CDR3 in DNA: TGTGCCAGCAGCCAGAACCGGGTCCCGAACACTGAAGCTTTCTTT. Translated: CASSQNRVPNTEAFF.

The chain recombines TRBV7-2 with TRBJ1-2; TRBD1 is a possible D gene (5 bases). CDR1 is SGHTA and CDR2 is FQGNSA in the germline V gene. The V and J ends lost 7 bases and 2 bases respectively, with 20 bases between them. The CDR3 covers 16 residues. CDR3 loop: CASTAYAPGLNYGYTF. Written as DNA, the CDR3 is TGTGCCAGCACAGCTTATGCCCCGGGACTGAACTATGGCTACACCTTC. The complete variable domain, with remaining parts taken from reference TRBV7-2 and TRBJ1-2, reads GAGVSQSPSNKVTEKGKDVELRCDPISGHTALYWYRQSLGQGLEFLIYFQGNSAPDKSGLPSDRFSAERTGGSVSTLTIQRTQQEDSAVYLCASTAYAPGLNYGYTFGSGTRLTVV.

This chain joins TRBV2 and TRBJ1-1; D is unresolved. CDR3 length: 15 residues. V lost 0 bases and J lost 1, with 9 bases in between. Per the germline V gene, CDR1 is SNHLY and CDR2 is FYNNEI. CDR3 protein: CASSEALGRNTEAFF. The CDR3 DNA reads TGTGCCAGCAGTGAAGCTCTGGGGAGGAACACTGAAGCTTTCTTT.

The chain is built from TRBV5-6 and TRBJ1-2; D uncertain. The V end lost 2 bases, the J end lost 2 bases, and 10 bases lay between the germline ends. This CDR3 has 14 amino acids. CDR1 and CDR2 (germline): SGHDT, YYEEEE. Written as DNA, the CDR3 is TGTGCCAGCAGCTTCAGCACGGGGAACTATGGCTACACCTTC. This encodes CASSFSTGNYGYTF.

The chain is built from TRBV5-4 and TRBJ2-1; TRBD1 matches at 9 bases. This CDR3 spans 15 amino acids. The germline V gene has CDR1 SGHNT and CDR2 YYREEE (reference sequence). Trimming removed 4 bases from V and 9 bases from J; junction bases left unmatched: 11. Here the CDR3 DNA reads TGTGCCAGCAGCCTACCGGGACAGGGAGCGGGTGAGCAGTTCTTC. The encoded protein is CASSLPGQGAGEQFF.

V usage is TRBV5-6 and J usage is TRBJ1-2; no clear D. V was pared by 4 bases and J by 1 base, with 11 bases between. This CDR3 region has 14 residues. Germline V gives CDR1 SGHDT, CDR2 YYEEEE. The CDR3 sequence: CASSLYSGNYGYTF. The CDR3, as DNA: TGTGCCAGCAGCCTGTATTCGGGTAACTATGGCTACACCTTC.